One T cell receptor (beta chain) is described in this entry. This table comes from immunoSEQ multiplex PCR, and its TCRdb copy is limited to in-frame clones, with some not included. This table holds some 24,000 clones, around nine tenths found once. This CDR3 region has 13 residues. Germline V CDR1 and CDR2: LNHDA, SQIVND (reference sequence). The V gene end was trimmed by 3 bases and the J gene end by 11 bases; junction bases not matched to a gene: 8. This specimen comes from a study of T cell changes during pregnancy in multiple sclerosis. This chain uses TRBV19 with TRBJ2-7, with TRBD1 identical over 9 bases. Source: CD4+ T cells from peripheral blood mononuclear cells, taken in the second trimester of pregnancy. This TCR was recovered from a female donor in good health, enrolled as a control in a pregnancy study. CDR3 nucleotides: TGTGCCAGTAGTATGGGACCGTGGGACAGGGAGTACTTC. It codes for CASSMGPWDREYF.